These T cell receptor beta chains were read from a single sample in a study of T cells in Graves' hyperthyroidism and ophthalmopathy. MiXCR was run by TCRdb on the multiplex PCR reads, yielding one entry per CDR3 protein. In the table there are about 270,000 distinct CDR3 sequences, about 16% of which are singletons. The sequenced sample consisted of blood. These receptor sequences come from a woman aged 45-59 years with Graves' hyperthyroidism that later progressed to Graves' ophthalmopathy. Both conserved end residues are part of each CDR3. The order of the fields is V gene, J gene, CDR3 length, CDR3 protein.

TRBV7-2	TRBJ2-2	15	CASSSQGGYTGELFF
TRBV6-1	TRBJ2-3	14	CASSSPRETDTQYF
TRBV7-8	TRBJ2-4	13	CASRGRFKNIQYF
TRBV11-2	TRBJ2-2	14	CASSLVFGTGELFF
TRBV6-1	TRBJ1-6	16	CASNPEAHSYNSPLHF
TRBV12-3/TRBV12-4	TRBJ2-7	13	CASSFGSVLEQYF
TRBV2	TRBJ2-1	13	CASQGSSYNEQFF
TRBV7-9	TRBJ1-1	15	CASSLTDSPNTEAFF
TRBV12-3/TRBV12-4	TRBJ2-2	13	CASSALGAGELFF
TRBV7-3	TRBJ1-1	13	CASSPRRGTEAFF
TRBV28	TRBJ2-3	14	CATHNRGLADTQYF
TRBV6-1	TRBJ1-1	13	CASSGRRDTEAFF
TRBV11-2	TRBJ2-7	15	CASSSTSGGQYEQYF
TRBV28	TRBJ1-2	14	CASSLSRGFYGYTF
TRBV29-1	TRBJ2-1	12	CSATGTRNEQFF
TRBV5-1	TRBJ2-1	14	CASSLAPANNEQFF
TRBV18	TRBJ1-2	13	CASSPRALYGYTF
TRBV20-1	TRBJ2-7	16	CSARGILVNTENEQYF
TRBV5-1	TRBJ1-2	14	CASSPGTGPYGYTF
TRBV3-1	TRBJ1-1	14	CASSQTGQGAEAFF
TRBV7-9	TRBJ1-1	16	CASSREIQVLGTDAFF
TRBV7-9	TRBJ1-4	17	CASSPRGQGARNEKLFF
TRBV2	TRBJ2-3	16	CASRRGLVGNTDTQYF
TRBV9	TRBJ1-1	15	CASSVGPGLNTEAFF
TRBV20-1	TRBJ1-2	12	CSAIPGGVGYTF
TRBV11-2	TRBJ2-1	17	CASSLAPLAGDYNEQFF
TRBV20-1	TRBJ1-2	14	CSAEGGGGDYGYTF
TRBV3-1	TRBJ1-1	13	CASSVDENTEAFF
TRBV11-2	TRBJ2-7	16	CASSSNPSGSWYEQYF
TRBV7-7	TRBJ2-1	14	CASSPGYSYNEQFF
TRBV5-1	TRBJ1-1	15	CASSLGPGGASEAFF
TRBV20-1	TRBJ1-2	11	CSARGPHGYTF
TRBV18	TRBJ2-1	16	CASSPPVRTSGNEQFF
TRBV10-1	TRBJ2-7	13	CASSSGEIDEQYF